What follows are 5 T cell receptor beta chains derived from one specimen sequenced in a study of read filtering for tumor transcriptome and immune sequencing. This library used approximately 370 ng RNA and molecular barcoded adaptors spanning alpha/delta and beta/gamma chains. TCRdb re-called the reads through MiXCR, storing one row per CDR3 protein. This table has about 21,000 distinct CDR3 sequences, approximately 20% appearing once. Sequencing was performed on a population of CD138-negative cells sorted from bone marrow. The receptors derive from a donor older than 35 with multiple myeloma.

The chain uses TRBV6-5 and TRBJ2-1, with D perhaps matching TRBD2 (6 bases). The germline V gene has CDR1 MNHEY and CDR2 SVGAGI. The ends were cut back, 4 bases at V and 9 bases at J, with 22 bases in the middle. CDR3 length: 16 residues. The CDR3 bases are TGTGCCAGCAGTTTCGGAGGGTCGTCGGGTGACAGTGAGCAGTTCTTC. This sequence encodes CASSFGGSSGDSEQFF.

In this sample, this clonotype turned up a few times. This chain uses TRBV3-1 with TRBJ2-3, with D tentatively TRBD2 (6 bases). The CDR3 has 17 amino acids. Trimming took off 4 bases at V and 2 bases at J, with 19 bases between the two ends. From germline, CDR1 is LGHDT and CDR2 YNNKEL (reference sequence). The CDR3 spells CASSPLGSLRHTDTQYF. In DNA form, the CDR3 reads TGTGCCAGCAGCCCTCTCGGGAGCCTAAGACACACAGATACGCAGTATTTT.

This clonotype was found a few times. The chain uses TRBV12-3 or TRBV12-4 and TRBJ1-5, with no clear D. V lost 6 bases to trimming and J lost 4 bases, with 13 bases between them. The CDR3 is 14 amino acids. DNA of the CDR3: TGTGCCAGCAGCTTACAGCATACAAATCAGCCCCAGCATTTT. Its protein is CASSLQHTNQPQHF.

This clonotype was seen repeatedly, ten times or more. This chain connects TRBV14 to TRBJ2-3; D possibly corresponds to TRBD2 (6 bases). Trimming cost V 6 bases and J 6 bases, with 13 bases left between them. Per germline, CDR1 SGHDN and CDR2 FVKESK. The CDR3 is made up of 13 amino acids. The CDR3 is CASSQTGGDTQYF. Written as DNA, the CDR3 is TGTGCCAGCAGTCAAACAGGAGGGGATACGCAGTATTTT.

This clonotype was counted a few times. The chain uses TRBV7-3 and TRBJ1-1, with 7 bases aligning to TRBD1. The CDR3 consists of 14 residues. Germline V gene sequence: CDR1 SGHTA, CDR2 FQGTGA. V was pared by 2 bases and J by 1 base, with 1 base of the junction left unmatched. The CDR3 DNA reads TGTGCCAGCAGCTTACACAGGGGGAACACTGAAGCTTTCTTT. It yields the protein CASSLHRGNTEAFF.